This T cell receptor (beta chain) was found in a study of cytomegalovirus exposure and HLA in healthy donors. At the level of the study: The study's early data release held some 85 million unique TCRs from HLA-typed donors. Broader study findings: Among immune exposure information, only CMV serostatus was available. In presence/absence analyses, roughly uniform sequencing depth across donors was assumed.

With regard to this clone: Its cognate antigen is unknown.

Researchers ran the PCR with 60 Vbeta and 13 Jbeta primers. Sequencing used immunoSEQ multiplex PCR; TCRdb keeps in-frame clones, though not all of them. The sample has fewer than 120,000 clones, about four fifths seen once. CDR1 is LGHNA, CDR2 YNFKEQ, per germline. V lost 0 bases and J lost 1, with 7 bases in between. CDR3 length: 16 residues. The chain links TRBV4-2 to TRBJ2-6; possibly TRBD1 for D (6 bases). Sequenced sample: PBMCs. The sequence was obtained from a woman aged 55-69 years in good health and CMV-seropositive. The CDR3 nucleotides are TGTGCCAGCAGCCAAGAACAGGGTTCTGGGGCCAACGTCCTGACTTTC. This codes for CASSQEQGSGANVLTF.